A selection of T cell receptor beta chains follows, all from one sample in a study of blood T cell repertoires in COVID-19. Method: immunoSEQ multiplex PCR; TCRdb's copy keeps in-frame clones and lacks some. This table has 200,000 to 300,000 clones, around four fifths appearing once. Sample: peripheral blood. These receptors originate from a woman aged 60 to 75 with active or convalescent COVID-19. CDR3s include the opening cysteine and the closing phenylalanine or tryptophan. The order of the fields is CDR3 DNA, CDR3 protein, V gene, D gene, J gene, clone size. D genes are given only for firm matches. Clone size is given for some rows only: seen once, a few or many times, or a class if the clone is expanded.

DNA: TGTGCCAGTAGTATGATTGGAGGGGAGGACTATGGCTACACCTTC
CDR3: CASSMIGGEDYGYTF
V: TRBV19
D: -
J: TRBJ1-2
size: -

DNA: TGTGCCAGCAGCCGCAGTTCTTTAGATACGCAGTATTTT
CDR3: CASSRSSLDTQYF
V: TRBV11-2
D: -
J: TRBJ2-3
size: few

DNA: TGTGCCACCAGCGCCCCGGGACTAGCGGGGGCCTACAATGAGCAGTTCTTC
CDR3: CATSAPGLAGAYNEQFF
V: TRBV15
D: TRBD2
J: TRBJ2-1
size: few

DNA: TGCGCCAGCAGCAACCCGATTTGGACAGGGCCCGGCGAGCAGTACTTC
CDR3: CASSNPIWTGPGEQYF
V: TRBV10-2
D: TRBD1
J: TRBJ2-7
size: -

DNA: TGTGCCAGCAGCTTAGGGTCCAGCGGGAACAATGAGCAGTTCTTC
CDR3: CASSLGSSGNNEQFF
V: TRBV7-8
D: TRBD2
J: TRBJ2-1
size: -

DNA: TGCGCCAGCATCCTGACAGACATACTTAGCAATCAGCCCCAGCATTTT
CDR3: CASILTDILSNQPQHF
V: TRBV23-1
D: -
J: TRBJ1-5
size: -

DNA: TGTGCCAGCGGACTAGCGGGAAGTACAGATACGCAGTATTTT
CDR3: CASGLAGSTDTQYF
V: TRBV2
D: TRBD2
J: TRBJ2-3
size: -

DNA: TGTGCCAGCAGCCATGATACCAGGGATAGCACAGATACGCAGTATTTT
CDR3: CASSHDTRDSTDTQYF
V: TRBV4-2
D: -
J: TRBJ2-3
size: -

DNA: TGTGCCAGCAGGGACTCGCCCACCGGGGAGCTGTTTTTT
CDR3: CASRDSPTGELFF
V: TRBV5-6
D: -
J: TRBJ2-2
size: -

DNA: TGTGCCAGCAGCACCCGGGGGGGCTGGGAGACCCAGTACTTC
CDR3: CASSTRGGWETQYF
V: TRBV9
D: TRBD2
J: TRBJ2-5
size: -

DNA: TGTGCCACCAGGAGGGCAGTTAATGAAAAACTGTTTTTT
CDR3: CATRRAVNEKLFF
V: TRBV10-3
D: -
J: TRBJ1-4
size: -

DNA: TGTGCCAGTAGTATAGTTTGGGACAGGGTCGTTCTGAACACTGAAGCTTTCTTT
CDR3: CASSIVWDRVVLNTEAFF
V: TRBV19
D: TRBD1
J: TRBJ1-1
size: -

DNA: TGTGCCAGCGGGAGGGAGAGTAATGAGCAGTTCTTC
CDR3: CASGRESNEQFF
V: TRBV11-3
D: TRBD2
J: TRBJ2-1
size: -

DNA: TGTGCCAGCAGCCATTGGACAGGGACGGCCACCGGGGAGCTGTTTTTT
CDR3: CASSHWTGTATGELFF
V: TRBV4-2
D: TRBD1
J: TRBJ2-2
size: once

DNA: TGTGCCAGCAGCTTAGTTACTAGCGGGAGGGCCAGCAGCAATGAGCAGTTCTTC
CDR3: CASSLVTSGRASSNEQFF
V: TRBV7-9
D: TRBD2
J: TRBJ2-1
size: -

DNA: TGTGCCAGCAGCGATCCGGGACAGGGGGGCAATGAGCAGTTCTTC
CDR3: CASSDPGQGGNEQFF
V: TRBV11-2
D: TRBD1
J: TRBJ2-1
size: -

DNA: TGTGCCAGCAGCCTCCTGTTTAACACTGAAGCTTTCTTT
CDR3: CASSLLFNTEAFF
V: TRBV7-6
D: -
J: TRBJ1-1
size: -

DNA: TGTGCCAGTAGTATAGGAGGCGGGGACAATGAGCAGTTCTTC
CDR3: CASSIGGGDNEQFF
V: TRBV19
D: -
J: TRBJ2-1
size: -

DNA: TGTGCCATCAGTGAGCAGACAGGGGGCGCAGGCAAAAACATTCAGTACTTC
CDR3: CAISEQTGGAGKNIQYF
V: TRBV10-3
D: TRBD1
J: TRBJ2-4
size: -

DNA: TGTGCCAGCAGTGAAGGCTGGAGGGGCTACACCTTC
CDR3: CASSEGWRGYTF
V: TRBV6-1
D: -
J: TRBJ1-2
size: -

DNA: TGTGCCAGCAGAAGACAGAGTAATGAAAAACTGTTTTTT
CDR3: CASRRQSNEKLFF
V: TRBV25-1
D: -
J: TRBJ1-4
size: few

DNA: TGTGCCAGCAGCTCAGGACTAGCGGGGGGGCCTGATACGCAGTATTTT
CDR3: CASSSGLAGGPDTQYF
V: TRBV7-9
D: TRBD2
J: TRBJ2-3
size: -

DNA: TGTGCCAGCAGGTTCCGGGGTGGGGGGGAATATCAGCCCCAGCATTTT
CDR3: CASRFRGGGEYQPQHF
V: TRBV27
D: -
J: TRBJ1-5
size: -

DNA: TGTGCCACCAGTGATCCCGGGACAGGGGCTTGGGGCTACACCTTC
CDR3: CATSDPGTGAWGYTF
V: TRBV24-1
D: TRBD1
J: TRBJ1-2
size: few

DNA: TGTGCCAGCAGTTTACTACAGGGAGAGGACACAGATACGCAGTATTTT
CDR3: CASSLLQGEDTDTQYF
V: TRBV28
D: -
J: TRBJ2-3
size: -

DNA: TGTGCCAGCAGCCCTAGCGGGGGACAAATAGAGGGAAACATTCAGTACTTC
CDR3: CASSPSGGQIEGNIQYF
V: TRBV9
D: TRBD2
J: TRBJ2-4
size: many

DNA: TGTGCCATCAGCGAAAGGACAGAAGAGACCCAGTACTTC
CDR3: CAISERTEETQYF
V: TRBV10-3
D: -
J: TRBJ2-5
size: once

DNA: TGTGCCAGCTCGGAGACAGGCAACACCGGGGAGCTGTTTTTT
CDR3: CASSETGNTGELFF
V: TRBV18
D: -
J: TRBJ2-2
size: -

DNA: TGTGCCAGCAGTGACCTTTACGAGCAGTACTTC
CDR3: CASSDLYEQYF
V: TRBV6-1
D: -
J: TRBJ2-7
size: -

DNA: TGTGCCAGCAGCGAAGGGACCAGCGGGGGCACCGGGGAGCTGTTTTTT
CDR3: CASSEGTSGGTGELFF
V: TRBV5-6
D: TRBD2
J: TRBJ2-2
size: -

DNA: TGTGCCAGCAGTTTTCTTTCCGGCACTGAAGCTTTCTTT
CDR3: CASSFLSGTEAFF
V: TRBV28
D: -
J: TRBJ1-1
size: -

DNA: TGTGCCAGCAGTAAAATCGTAGTTTCGGAGGGTCGAAACACCATATATTTT
CDR3: CASSKIVVSEGRNTIYF
V: TRBV6-2/TRBV6-3
D: -
J: TRBJ1-3
size: -

DNA: TGTGCCAGTAGTACCCGGACAGGGGAAAGCACCGGGGAGCTGTTTTTT
CDR3: CASSTRTGESTGELFF
V: TRBV19
D: TRBD1
J: TRBJ2-2
size: -

DNA: TGTGCCAGTAGTATTAGTTTTCAGGACAGGGGTTTCTTCTTGCGCAATCAGCCCCAGCATTTT
CDR3: CASSISFQDRGFFLRNQPQHF
V: TRBV19
D: TRBD1
J: TRBJ1-5
size: -